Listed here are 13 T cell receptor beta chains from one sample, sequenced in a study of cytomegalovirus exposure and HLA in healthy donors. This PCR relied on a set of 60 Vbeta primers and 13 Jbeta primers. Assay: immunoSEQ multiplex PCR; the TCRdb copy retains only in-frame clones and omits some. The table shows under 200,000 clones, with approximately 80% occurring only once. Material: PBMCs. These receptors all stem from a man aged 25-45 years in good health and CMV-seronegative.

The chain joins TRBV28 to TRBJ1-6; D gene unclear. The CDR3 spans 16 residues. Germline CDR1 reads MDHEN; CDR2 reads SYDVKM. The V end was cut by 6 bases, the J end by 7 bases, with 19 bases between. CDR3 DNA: TGTGCCAGCAGAGCCTACGCAATGGCAGCGAATTCACCCCTCCACTTT. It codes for CASRAYAMAANSPLHF.

DNA of the CDR3: TGCAGCCTCCGGGACAGTAACACCGGGGAGCTGTTTTTT. Protein product: CSLRDSNTGELFF. The V gene is TRBV29-1, the J gene TRBJ2-2, with 7 bases matching TRBD1. V shed 8 bases and J 2 bases; nucleotides not matched to a gene: 5. Germline assignment: CDR1 SQVTM and CDR2 ANQGSEA. CDR3 length equals 13 residues.

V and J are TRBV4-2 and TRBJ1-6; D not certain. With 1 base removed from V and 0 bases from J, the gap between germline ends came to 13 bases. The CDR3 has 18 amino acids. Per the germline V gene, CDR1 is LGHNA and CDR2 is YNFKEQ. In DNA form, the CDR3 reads TGTGCCAGCAGCCAAGGATCGAGCACGAGCTCCTATAATTCACCCCTCCACTTT. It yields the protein CASSQGSSTSSYNSPLHF.

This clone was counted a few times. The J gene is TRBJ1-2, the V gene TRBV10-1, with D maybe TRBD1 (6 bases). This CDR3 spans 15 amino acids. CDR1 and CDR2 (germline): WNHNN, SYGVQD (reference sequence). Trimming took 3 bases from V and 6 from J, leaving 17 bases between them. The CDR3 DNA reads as TGCGCCAGCAGTGAAGTCCCCGGGACACCCCATGGCTACACCTTC. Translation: CASSEVPGTPHGYTF.

The CDR3 is CASTKTTITGQPQHF. CDR3 bases: TGTGCCAGTACCAAAACCACCATCACTGGTCAGCCCCAGCATTTT. The chain links TRBV19 to TRBJ1-5; D is undetermined. The CDR3 contains 15 residues. Germline CDR1 is LNHDA and CDR2 is SQIVND (reference sequence). V lost 7 bases to trimming and J lost 6 bases, with 19 bases between them.

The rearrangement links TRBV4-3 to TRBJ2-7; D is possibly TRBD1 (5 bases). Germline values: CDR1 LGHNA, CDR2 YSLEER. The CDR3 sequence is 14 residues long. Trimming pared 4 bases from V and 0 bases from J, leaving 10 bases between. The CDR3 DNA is TGCGCCAGCAGCCTACGGACACGCTCCTACGAGCAGTACTTC. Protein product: CASSLRTRSYEQYF.

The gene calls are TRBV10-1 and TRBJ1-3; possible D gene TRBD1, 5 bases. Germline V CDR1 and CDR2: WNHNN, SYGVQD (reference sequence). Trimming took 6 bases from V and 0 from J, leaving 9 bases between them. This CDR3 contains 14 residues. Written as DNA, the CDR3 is TGCGCCAGCAGGCCGACAGTCTCTGGAAACACCATATATTTT. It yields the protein CASRPTVSGNTIYF.

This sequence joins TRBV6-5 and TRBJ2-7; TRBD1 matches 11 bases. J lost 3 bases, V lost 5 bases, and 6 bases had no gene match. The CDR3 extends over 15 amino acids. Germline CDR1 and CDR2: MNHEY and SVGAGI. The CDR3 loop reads CASSPGGTGGYEQYF. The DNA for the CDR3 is TGTGCCAGCAGTCCAGGGGGGACAGGGGGCTACGAGCAGTACTTC.

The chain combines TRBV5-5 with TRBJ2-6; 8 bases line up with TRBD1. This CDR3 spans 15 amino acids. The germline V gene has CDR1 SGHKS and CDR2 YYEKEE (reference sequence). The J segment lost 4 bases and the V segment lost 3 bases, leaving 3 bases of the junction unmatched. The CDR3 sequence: CASSSRGPGANVLTF. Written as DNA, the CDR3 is TGTGCCAGCAGCTCCAGGGGGCCCGGGGCCAACGTCCTGACTTTC.

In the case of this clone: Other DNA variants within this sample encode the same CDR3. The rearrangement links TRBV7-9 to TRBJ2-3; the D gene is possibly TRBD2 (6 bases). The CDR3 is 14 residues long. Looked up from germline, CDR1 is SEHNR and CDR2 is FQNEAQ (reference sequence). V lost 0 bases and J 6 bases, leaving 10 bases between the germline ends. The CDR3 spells CASSLAGGTDTQYF. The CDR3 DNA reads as TGTGCCAGCAGCTTAGCGGGCGGGACCGATACGCAGTATTTT.

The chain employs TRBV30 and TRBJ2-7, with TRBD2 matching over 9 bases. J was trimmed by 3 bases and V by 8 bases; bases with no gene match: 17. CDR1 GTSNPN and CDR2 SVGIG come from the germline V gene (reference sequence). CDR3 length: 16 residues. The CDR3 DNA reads TGTGCCCTGGTGTACGATTCGGGCGGGAGGGGCTACGAGCAGTACTTC. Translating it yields CALVYDSGGRGYEQYF.

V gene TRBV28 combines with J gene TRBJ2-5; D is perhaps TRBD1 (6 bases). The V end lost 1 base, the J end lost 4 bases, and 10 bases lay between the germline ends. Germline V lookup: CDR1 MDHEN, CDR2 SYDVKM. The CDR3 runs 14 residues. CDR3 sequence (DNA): TGTGCCAGCAGTTTATTGCAGGGGTCAGAGACCCAGTACTTC. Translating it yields CASSLLQGSETQYF.

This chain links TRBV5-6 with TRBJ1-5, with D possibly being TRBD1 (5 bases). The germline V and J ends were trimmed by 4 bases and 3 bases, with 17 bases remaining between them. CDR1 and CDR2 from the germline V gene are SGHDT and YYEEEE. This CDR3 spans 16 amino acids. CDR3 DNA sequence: TGTGCCAGCAGCGGGGGGACGGGGGATTCCAATCAGCCCCAGCATTTT. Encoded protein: CASSGGTGDSNQPQHF.